The 32 T cell receptor beta chains below all came from one sample that was sequenced in a study of control samples from healthy donors and cancer patients. Clones were sequenced by immunoSEQ multiplex PCR, and TCRdb holds only the in-frame ones, with some missing. The data show 55,000 to 70,000 clones, approximately 90% seen once. What was sequenced was PBMCs. Every receptor here comes from a man in his thirties or forties with colorectal cancer.

V gene TRBV24-1 combines with J gene TRBJ1-2; D might be TRBD1 (5 bases). Per germline, CDR1 KGHDR and CDR2 SFDVKD. V was cut by 4 bases and J by 8 bases, with 19 bases left in between. The CDR3 covers 15 residues. The CDR3 DNA sequence: TGTGCCACCAGTGAGGAGGGACCAACAGAGGGAGGCTACACCTTC. The encoded protein is CATSEEGPTEGGYTF.

The V gene is TRBV27, the J gene TRBJ2-2; maybe TRBD1 (6 bases). Germline-derived CDR1 and CDR2 are MNHEY and SMNVEV (reference sequence). Trimming took 1 base from V and 0 from J, leaving 6 bases between them. This CDR3 is 15 amino acids long. The CDR3 bases are TGTGCCAGCAGTTTATACAGGGCGAACACCGGGGAGCTGTTTTTT. The encoded protein is CASSLYRANTGELFF.

The V and J genes are TRBV7-8 and TRBJ2-1; TRBD1 might be the D (6 bases). The V and J ends lost 6 bases and 6 bases respectively, with 15 bases between them. The CDR3 extends over 14 amino acids. Germline CDR1 and CDR2: SGHVS and FQNEAQ. Here the CDR3 reads CASRPRQEFNEQFF. The CDR3 DNA reads TGTGCCAGCAGACCACGACAGGAGTTCAATGAGCAGTTCTTC.

The chain carries TRBV7-9 and TRBJ2-7; unclear D gene. Germline CDR1 reads SEHNR; CDR2 reads FQNEAQ (reference sequence). The CDR3 has 16 amino acids. The V gene lost 1 base and the J gene lost 3 bases, with 16 bases spanning the gap. DNA of the CDR3: TGTGCCAGCAGCTTAGAGATAGGTCCGCGTTACTACGAGCAGTACTTC. As protein: CASSLEIGPRYYEQYF. The full variable domain, completed using reference TRBV7-9 and TRBJ2-7, is DTGVSQNPRHKITKRGQNVTFRCDPISEHNRLYWYRQTLGQGPEFLTYFQNEAQLEKSRLLSDRFSAERPKGSFSTLEIQRTEQGDSAMYLCASSLEIGPRYYEQYFGPGTRLTVT.

The chain's CDR3 is CATLPPVDRDNSPLHF. The CDR3 DNA sequence: TGTGCCACTCTGCCCCCGGTGGACAGGGATAATTCACCCCTCCACTTT. V gene TRBV15 combines with J gene TRBJ1-6, with 8 nucleotides matching TRBD1. The V segment lost 9 bases and the J segment 5 bases; nucleotides outside the gene matches: 12. The CDR3 is made up of 16 amino acids. CDR1 and CDR2 from the germline V gene are LNHNV and YYDKDF (reference sequence).

The chain has TRBV4-1 and TRBJ1-1; no definite D call. With 0 bases removed from V and 7 bases from J, the gap between germline ends came to 9 bases. The CDR3 is made up of 13 amino acids. The germline V gene encodes CDR1 MGHRA and CDR2 YSYEKL. Here the CDR3 DNA reads TGCGCCAGCAGCCAAGATCGGGGATTTGAAGCTTTCTTT. Encoded protein: CASSQDRGFEAFF.

The chain uses TRBV5-1 and TRBJ2-7; TRBD2 is a possible D gene (6 bases). Trimming left V 7 bases short and J 3 bases short, with 14 bases between. There are 13 residues in the CDR3. Germline CDR1 and CDR2: SGHRS and YFSETQ. The CDR3 loop is CASSPQGLYEQYV. CDR3 coding DNA: TGCGCCAGCTCCCCGCAGGGACTCTACGAGCAGTACGTC.

The genes are TRBV2 and TRBJ1-1, with D perhaps matching TRBD1 (6 bases). The germline V and J ends were trimmed by 8 bases and 6 bases, with 19 bases remaining between them. This CDR3 comprises 14 residues. CDR1 is SNHLY and CDR2 is FYNNEI in the germline V gene. The CDR3 nucleotides read TGTGCCAGCGGGAGACTGGGTCAGGGGCCTGAAGCTTTCTTT. Its translation: CASGRLGQGPEAFF.

This clone came up a few times. The junction differs from germline at one of its ends, possibly a read error. CDR3 amino acids: CASSVEGAPVPHPNPEAFF. Written as DNA, the CDR3 is TGTGCCAGCAGCGTAGAGGGGGCCCCGGTACCACACCCGAACCCTGAAGCTTTCTTT. The chain carries TRBV9 and TRBJ1-1; 7 bases line up with TRBD1. Germline V gives CDR1 SGDLS, CDR2 YYNGEE. The CDR3 loop spans 19 amino acids. The variable domain in full, completed from reference TRBV9 and TRBJ1-1, reads DSGVTQTPKHLITATGQRVTLRCSPRSGDLSVYWYQQSLDQGLQFLIQYYNGEERAKGNILERFSAQQFPDLHSELNLSSLELGDSALYFCASSVEGAPVPHPNPEAFFGQGTRLTVV.

The rearrangement joins TRBV30 to TRBJ1-3; 9 bases fit TRBD1. CDR3 length: 18 amino acids. V trimming: 5 bases; J trimming: 5 bases; junction bases outside the gene matches: 19. Germline CDR1 reads GTSNPN; CDR2 reads SVGIG (reference sequence). For the CDR3, the DNA is TGTGCCTGGCCCTCCCCGGGACAGGGAAAGGGGAGGAGAAACACCATATATTTT. It specifies CAWPSPGQGKGRRNTIYF. Looking up the rest from reference TRBV30 and TRBJ1-3 gives the full variable domain: SQTIHQWPATLVQPVGSPLSLECTVEGTSNPNLYWYRQAAGRGLQLLFYSVGIGQISSEVPQNLSASRPQDRQFILSSKKLLLSDSGFYLCAWPSPGQGKGRRNTIYFGEGSWLTVV.

The J gene is TRBJ2-3, the V gene TRBV19; D gene ambiguous. Trimming cost V 4 bases and J 0 bases, with 8 bases left between them. Germline V gene data show CDR1 as LNHDA and CDR2 as SQIVND (reference sequence). The CDR3 has 14 amino acids. CDR3 amino acids: CASSRLASTDTQYF. CDR3 nucleotides: TGTGCCAGTAGTAGACTCGCTAGCACAGATACGCAGTATTTT. The complete variable domain, with remaining parts taken from reference TRBV19 and TRBJ2-3, reads DGGITQSPKYLFRKEGQNVTLSCEQNLNHDAMYWYRQDPGQGLRLIYYSQIVNDFQKGDIAEGYSVSREKKESFPLTVTSAQKNPTAFYLCASSRLASTDTQYFGPGTRLTVL.

This sequence joins TRBV9 and TRBJ1-3; tentatively, D is TRBD1 (5 bases). The CDR3 length is 15 residues. Trimming cost V 0 bases and J 11 bases, with 18 bases left between them. Germline assignment: CDR1 SGDLS and CDR2 YYNGEE. In nucleotides, the CDR3 is TGTGCCAGCAGCGTAGAAGCAAGGGGTTGGAGCGCCATATATTTT. This gives the protein CASSVEARGWSAIYF.

The chain carries TRBV6-2 or TRBV6-3 and TRBJ2-3; D possibly corresponds to TRBD1 (6 bases). The CDR3 totals 17 residues. Germline CDR1 and CDR2: MNHEY and SVGEGT. V lost 4 bases and J 2 bases, leaving 19 bases between the germline ends. This CDR3 is CASSLTGNYLNTDTQYF. The CDR3 nucleotides are TGTGCCAGCAGTTTGACAGGAAACTATCTTAACACAGATACGCAGTATTTT.

The CDR3 sequence is CASKLSGTDTQYF. CDR3 DNA sequence: TGTGCCAGCAAATTATCGGGTACAGATACGCAGTATTTT. This sequence joins TRBV6-5 and TRBJ2-3; D uncertain. Trimming removed 7 bases from V and 3 bases from J, with 11 bases in between. The CDR3 consists of 13 residues. Germline CDR1 and CDR2: MNHEY and SVGAGI.

This sequence joins TRBV27 and TRBJ1-1; unclear D gene. With 6 bases removed from V and 0 bases from J, the gap between germline ends came to 14 bases. Germline CDR1 and CDR2: MNHEY and SMNVEV (reference sequence). This CDR3 spans 15 amino acids. In nucleotides, the CDR3 is TGTGCCAGCAGGGACTCCGGGCAGCTGAACACTGAAGCTTTCTTT. It yields the protein CASRDSGQLNTEAFF.

The genes are TRBV6-2 or TRBV6-3 and TRBJ1-5; tentatively, D is TRBD1 (6 bases). V gave up 1 base and J gave up 3 bases, with 16 bases separating them. The CDR3 totals 17 residues. Germline V gene lookup returns CDR1 MNHEY and CDR2 SVGEGT. The CDR3 protein is CASSYWGHNFPNQPQHF. Written as DNA, the CDR3 is TGTGCCAGCAGTTACTGGGGACACAATTTTCCCAATCAGCCCCAGCATTTT.

The CDR3: CATSDLITGELFF. CDR3 nucleotide sequence: TGTGCCACCAGTGATTTAATCACCGGGGAGCTGTTTTTT. The rearrangement uses TRBV24-1 and TRBJ2-2; D call uncertain. The length of the CDR3 is 13 residues. Looked up from germline, CDR1 is KGHDR and CDR2 is SFDVKD. The V end lost 1 base, the J end lost 4 bases, and 3 bases lay between the germline ends.

This chain links TRBV19 with TRBJ1-5; the D is unclear. Germline V CDR1 and CDR2: LNHDA, SQIVND (reference sequence). V dropped 1 base and J dropped 1 base, with 14 bases sitting between them. The CDR3 consists of 17 residues. In DNA, the CDR3 is TGTGCCAGTAGTATAGGTCCCCACAAGAAGAGCAATCAGCCCCAGCATTTT. This translates into CASSIGPHKKSNQPQHF.

This clone was counted between two and nine times. This rearrangement joins TRBV6-2 or TRBV6-3 to TRBJ1-2; the D gene is possibly TRBD1 (5 bases). Germline CDR1 and CDR2: MNHEY and SVGEGT. The CDR3 contains 15 residues. V dropped 2 bases and J dropped 4 bases, with 14 bases sitting between them. The CDR3 reads CASSYPGGGGYGYTF. CDR3 sequence (DNA): TGTGCCAGCAGTTACCCCGGCGGGGGAGGCTATGGCTACACCTTC.

V gene TRBV7-8 combines with J gene TRBJ2-2; the D is unclear. The CDR3 is 16 residues long. Germline V lookup: CDR1 SGHVS, CDR2 FQNEAQ. Deletions cut 1 base from V and 1 base from J, with 10 bases between. Here the CDR3 DNA reads TGTGCCAGCAGCTTAGGGGTTCAGCGGAACACCGGGGAGCTGTTTTTT. Protein: CASSLGVQRNTGELFF.

This chain connects TRBV7-9 to TRBJ2-5; D is ambiguous. The germline V gene encodes CDR1 SEHNR and CDR2 FQNEAQ (reference sequence). The germline V and J ends were trimmed by 2 bases and 4 bases, with 5 bases remaining between them. The CDR3 is 12 amino acids. CDR3 protein: CASSLNGETQYF. The CDR3 nucleotides are TGTGCCAGCAGCTTAAACGGAGAGACCCAGTACTTC.

The chain uses TRBV6-2 or TRBV6-3 and TRBJ2-7, with D perhaps given as TRBD1 or TRBD2 (5 bases each). The CDR3 contains 16 residues. Trimming stripped 3 bases from V and 4 bases from J, with 19 bases between. From germline, CDR1 is MNHEY and CDR2 SVGEGT. CDR3 coding DNA: TGTGCCAGCAGTTATTCCGGGACGGATGATATTTACGAGCAGTACGTC. Its protein is CASSYSGTDDIYEQYV.

CDR3 region: CASSAFSGTNYEQYF. In DNA, the CDR3 is TGTGCCAGCAGCGCCTTTAGCGGGACTAACTACGAGCAGTACTTC. The rearrangement joins TRBV7-8 to TRBJ2-7, with TRBD2 matching 8 bases. V lost 5 bases and J lost 3; bases outside the gene matches: 9. This CDR3 spans 15 amino acids. Germline assignment: CDR1 SGHVS and CDR2 FQNEAQ.

This chain connects TRBV11-3 to TRBJ2-3, with D uncertain. The V and J ends lost 3 bases and 0 bases respectively, with 7 bases between them. CDR1 is SGHNT, CDR2 YENEEA, per germline. The CDR3 runs 14 residues. CDR3 sequence: CASSFQASTDTQYF. As DNA, the CDR3 is TGTGCCAGCAGCTTTCAGGCCAGCACAGATACGCAGTATTTT.

J is TRBJ2-3 and V is TRBV3-1 (or the pseudogene TRBV3-2); 11 bases are a match to TRBD2. Trimming at V came to 1 base and at J to 5 bases, leaving 11 bases not matched to a gene. From germline, CDR1 is LGHDT and CDR2 YNNKEL (reference sequence). There are 18 residues in the CDR3. CDR3 DNA sequence: TGTGCCAGCAGCCAAGGGGAGCTTAGACTAGCGGGGCTAGATACGCAGTATTTT. It encodes CASSQGELRLAGLDTQYF.

This clone was detected only a few times. The chain is built from TRBV2 and TRBJ2-7; 8 nucleotides align to TRBD1. The CDR3 loop spans 13 amino acids. Germline lookup yields CDR1 SNHLY and CDR2 FYNNEI. Trimming removed 6 bases from V and 3 bases from J; junction bases left unmatched: 4. The CDR3 spells CASSATGGYEQYF. For the CDR3, the DNA is TGTGCCAGCAGCGCTACAGGGGGCTACGAGCAGTACTTC.

This chain links TRBV6-6 with TRBJ1-1; 9 bases fit TRBD1. In germline, CDR1 is MNHNY, CDR2 SVGAGI (reference sequence). The CDR3 totals 15 residues. J lost 1 base, V lost 4 bases, and 4 bases had no gene match. CDR3: CASSSPGQGNTEAFF. The CDR3, as DNA: TGTGCCAGCAGTTCTCCGGGACAGGGGAACACTGAAGCTTTCTTT.

This sequence joins TRBV6-5 and TRBJ1-1; D gene unclear. The germline gives CDR1 MNHEY, CDR2 SVGAGI. Deletions cut 6 bases from V and 0 bases from J, with 11 bases between. This CDR3 spans 14 amino acids. The CDR3 reads CASSSTRMNTEAFF. CDR3 in DNA: TGTGCCAGCAGCTCCACTCGGATGAACACTGAAGCTTTCTTT.

This chain connects TRBV5-4 to TRBJ1-6; 7 bases line up with TRBD1. The CDR3 is 15 amino acids. V lost 10 bases to trimming and J lost 10 bases; unmatched junction nucleotides: 17. Germline V CDR1 and CDR2: SGHNT, YYREEE (reference sequence). CDR3 amino acids: CAGTSGTDLNSPLHF. CDR3 bases: TGTGCCGGAACAAGTGGGACAGACCTAAACTCACCCCTCCACTTT.

In its sample, this clone was seen once. The gene calls are TRBV11-2 and TRBJ2-3; either TRBD1 or TRBD2 may supply D (5 bases each). The CDR3 has 16 residues. Between the trimmed V and J ends, which lost 5 bases and 5 bases, there was a span of 20 bases. CDR1 is SGHAT and CDR2 is FQNNGV in the germline V gene. The CDR3 here is CASSRPSHGAGDTQYF. CDR3 in DNA: TGTGCCAGCAGCCGACCGTCCCACGGGGCAGGAGATACGCAGTATTTT. Supplemented by reference TRBV11-2 and TRBJ2-3, the full variable domain reads EAGVAQSPRYKIIEKRQSVAFWCNPISGHATLYWYQQILGQGPKLLIQFQNNGVVDDSQLPKDRFSAERLKGVDSTLKIQPAKLEDSAVYLCASSRPSHGAGDTQYFGPGTRLTVL.

CDR3 in DNA: TGTGCCACCAGCAGAGAGCGGGGGGGCACAGATACGCAGTATTTT. Translation gives CATSRERGGTDTQYF. The rearrangement joins TRBV15 to TRBJ2-3, with TRBD2 matching over 8 bases. The CDR3 has 15 residues. V was clipped by 0 bases and J by 1 base; unmatched bases: 0. The germline V gene has CDR1 LNHNV and CDR2 YYDKDF (reference sequence).

The J gene is TRBJ2-1, the V gene TRBV19, with D perhaps matching TRBD2 (5 bases). This CDR3 spans 16 amino acids. Trimming pared 3 bases from V and 0 bases from J, leaving 12 bases between. Germline V lookup: CDR1 LNHDA, CDR2 SQIVND (reference sequence). CDR3 loop: CASSISGPFSYNEQFF. The CDR3 coding sequence is TGTGCCAGTAGTATCAGCGGCCCCTTCTCCTACAATGAGCAGTTCTTC.